This T cell receptor (beta chain) appears in the sequencing data of a study of shared clonotypes between healthy human individuals. On the study more broadly: Three plates were used per donor for CD4 naive, three for CD4 memory, two for CD8 naive and one for CD8 memory. The study, taken as a whole, reports: Among donors, sharing of clonotypes was expected to be affected by sequencing depth.

Repertoires were generated with immunoSEQ multiplex PCR, while TCRdb's copy carries only in-frame clones and drops some. The sample gives about 1.5 million clones, roughly 96% of which show up once; roughly 1.2% is in the top ten. This CDR3 is built from 16 residues. Germline CDR1 is SGHRS and CDR2 is YFSETQ. V dropped 4 bases and J dropped 4; count of bases not matched to a gene: 9. Among the donors, all were Caucasian adults who lived in Nashville, Tennessee. Worth noting for this clone: Its antigen is still unknown.

The clonotype was recovered from a man aged 25 to 45 in good health. The sample taken for sequencing was naive CD4+ T cells sorted from blood. The subset denotes: CD45RA+ positively selected. The gene calls are TRBV5-1 and TRBJ2-2; 8 positions match TRBD1. The chain's CDR3 is CASSIPGGAGTGELFF. The CDR3 region has the DNA TGCGCCAGCAGCATCCCAGGGGGCGCAGGCACCGGGGAGCTGTTTTTT.